The 4 T cell receptor beta chains in this list originate from one sample, sequenced in a study of T cell responses to AZD1222 COVID-19 vaccine (dated by TCRdb to about 2021). Libraries were made using the immunoSEQ multiplex PCR assay. TCRdb's version of the immuneACCESS table is confined to in-frame rearrangements and falls short of the full clone set. An unresolved V gene accounts for under half of the shortfall where checked; the remainder is of unknown origin. This sample gives some 120,000 clones in total; 85% to 90% of them show up just once. 3% of the sample is held by the ten biggest clonotypes. Per the publication, the time point label means: about 28 days (+/-7) after the second vaccine dose. Sequenced here: peripheral blood, sampled 28 days after the second AZD1222 dose. These receptor sequences come from an adult who received the AZD1222 COVID-19 vaccine.

The CDR3 coding sequence is TGTGCCAGCAGCTTAGCTCCTCAGCCCCAGCATTTT. Protein sequence: CASSLAPQPQHF. The chain has TRBV7-2 and TRBJ1-5; D not certain. Looked up from germline, CDR1 is SGHTA and CDR2 is FQGNSA. V gave up 0 bases and J gave up 6 bases, with 3 bases separating them. The CDR3 consists of 12 residues.

The genes are TRBV30 and TRBJ1-1; the D is unclear. This CDR3 is built from 14 residues. Trimming took 4 bases from V and 1 from J, leaving 13 bases between them. Per germline, CDR1 GTSNPN and CDR2 SVGIG (reference sequence). The CDR3 sequence is CAWTMGSRNTEAFF. The CDR3 DNA reads TGTGCCTGGACAATGGGAAGCCGGAACACTGAAGCTTTCTTT. Drawing the rest from reference TRBV30 and TRBJ1-1, the complete variable domain is SQTIHQWPATLVQPVGSPLSLECTVEGTSNPNLYWYRQAAGRGLQLLFYSVGIGQISSEVPQNLSASRPQDRQFILSSKKLLLSDSGFYLCAWTMGSRNTEAFFGQGTRLTVV.

The V and J genes are TRBV20-1 and TRBJ1-1; D not resolved. CDR1 and CDR2 from the germline V gene are DFQATT and SNEGSKA (reference sequence). Trimming left V 6 bases short and J 2 bases short, with 7 bases between. This CDR3 has 11 residues. The CDR3 reads CSAQYNTEAFF. DNA of the CDR3: TGCAGTGCCCAGTACAACACTGAAGCTTTCTTT.

This clone was recorded only once. This chain joins TRBV4-3 and TRBJ2-1; D ambiguous. The CDR3 has 14 residues. V was shortened by 4 bases and J by 4 bases, with 11 bases between the two germline ends. CDR1 is LGHNA and CDR2 is YSLEER in the germline V gene. The CDR3 here is CASSRAVGYNEQFF. The CDR3 bases are TGCGCCAGCAGCCGAGCTGTGGGATACAATGAGCAGTTCTTC.